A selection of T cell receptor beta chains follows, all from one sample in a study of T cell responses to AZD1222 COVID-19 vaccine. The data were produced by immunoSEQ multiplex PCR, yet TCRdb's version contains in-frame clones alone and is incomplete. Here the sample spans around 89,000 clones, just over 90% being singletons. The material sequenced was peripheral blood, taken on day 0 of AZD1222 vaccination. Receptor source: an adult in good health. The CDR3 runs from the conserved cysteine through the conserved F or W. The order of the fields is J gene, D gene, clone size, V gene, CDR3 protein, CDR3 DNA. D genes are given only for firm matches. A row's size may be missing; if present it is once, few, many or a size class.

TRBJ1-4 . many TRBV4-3 CASSQDTGGEKLFF TGCGCCAGCAGCCAAGATACCGGGGGTGAAAAACTGTTTTTT
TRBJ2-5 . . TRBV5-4 CASSFPSKETQYF TGTGCCAGCAGCTTCCCATCAAAAGAGACCCAGTACTTC
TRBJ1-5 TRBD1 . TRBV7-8 CASSWDRGATGNQPQHF TGTGCCAGCAGCTGGGACAGGGGAGCCACGGGCAATCAGCCCCAGCATTTT
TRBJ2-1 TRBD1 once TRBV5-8 CASSSGTGWNEQFF TGTGCCAGCAGCTCAGGGACAGGGTGGAATGAGCAGTTCTTC
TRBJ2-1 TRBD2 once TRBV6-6 CASRRSGGDNEQFF TGTGCCAGCAGGCGTAGCGGGGGGGACAATGAGCAGTTCTTC
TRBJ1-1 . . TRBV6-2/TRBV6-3 CASSPYNGALNTEAFF TGTGCCAGCAGCCCGTACAACGGGGCCCTGAACACTGAAGCTTTCTTT
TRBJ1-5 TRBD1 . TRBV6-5 CASTGQGSNQPQHF TGTGCCAGCACCGGACAGGGGAGCAATCAGCCCCAGCATTTT
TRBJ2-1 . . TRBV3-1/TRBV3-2 CASSQFPTGGPNEQFF TGTGCCAGCAGCCAATTTCCTACGGGGGGCCCAAATGAGCAGTTCTTC
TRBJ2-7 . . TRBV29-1 CSVADSRPILGPGSEQYF TGCAGCGTTGCCGACTCGCGCCCAATCCTGGGCCCCGGCTCCGAGCAGTACTTC
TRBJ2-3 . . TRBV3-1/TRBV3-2 CASSQSSHVDTQYF TGTGCCAGCAGCCAAAGCAGCCACGTAGATACGCAGTATTTT
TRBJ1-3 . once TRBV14 CASSERGTSPGNTIYF TGTGCCAGCAGCGAGCGAGGGACCTCCCCTGGAAACACCATATATTTT
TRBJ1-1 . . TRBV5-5 CASSFQALTEAFF TGTGCCAGCAGCTTTCAAGCTTTGACTGAAGCTTTCTTT
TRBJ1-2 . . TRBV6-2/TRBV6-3 CASSLELYGYTF TGTGCCAGCAGTTTGGAGCTCTATGGCTACACCTTC
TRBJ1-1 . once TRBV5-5 CASSLVDRIMNTEAFF TGTGCCAGCAGCCTGGTCGACCGAATCATGAACACTGAAGCTTTCTTT
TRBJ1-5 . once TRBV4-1 CASSQHFFLSNQPQHF TGCGCCAGCAGCCAGCACTTTTTTCTTAGCAATCAGCCCCAGCATTTT
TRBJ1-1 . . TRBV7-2 CASSAGQPIGEGTEAFF TGTGCCAGCAGCGCAGGACAGCCCATAGGGGAGGGGACTGAAGCTTTCTTT
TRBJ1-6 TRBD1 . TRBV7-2 CASSFPTGGGSPLHF TGTGCCAGCAGCTTTCCGACAGGGGGCGGTTCACCCCTCCACTTT
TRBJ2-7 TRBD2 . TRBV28 CASSIPVSGGNYEQYF TGTGCCAGCAGCATTCCCGTGAGCGGGGGGAACTACGAGCAGTACTTC
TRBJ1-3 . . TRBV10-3 CAISERNTIYF TGTGCCATCAGTGAGCGGAACACCATATATTTT
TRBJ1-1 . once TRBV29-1 CSVEKSLDTEAFF TGCAGCGTTGAAAAAAGCTTAGACACTGAAGCTTTCTTT
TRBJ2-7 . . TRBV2 CASSSGTGYEQYF TGTGCCAGCAGCTCCGGGACTGGGTACGAGCAGTACTTC
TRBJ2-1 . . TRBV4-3 CASSQDNQHKPGNEQFF TGCGCCAGCAGCCAAGATAACCAACACAAACCGGGCAATGAGCAGTTCTTC
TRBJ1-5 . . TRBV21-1 CASSTGLYQPQHF TGTGCCAGCAGCACAGGACTGTATCAGCCCCAGCATTTT
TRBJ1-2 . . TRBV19 CASGRPYYGYTF TGTGCCAGTGGTCGGCCTTACTATGGCTACACCTTC
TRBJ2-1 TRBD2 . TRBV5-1 CASSSLATSGGGNEQFF TGCGCCAGCAGCTCCTTAGCGACTAGCGGGGGGGGAAATGAGCAGTTCTTC
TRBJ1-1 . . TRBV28 CASSLYRGEAFF TGTGCCAGCAGTTTATATCGGGGGGAAGCTTTCTTT
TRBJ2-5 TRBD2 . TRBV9 CASSAAGTRSIQYF TGTGCCAGCAGCGCCGCCGGGACTAGGTCGATCCAGTACTTC
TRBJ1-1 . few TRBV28 CASRGGAYSNTEAFF TGTGCCAGCAGGGGGGGGGCGTATTCGAACACTGAAGCTTTCTTT
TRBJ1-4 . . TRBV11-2 CASSSRGGGATNEKLFF TGTGCCAGCAGCTCCCGAGGGGGTGGGGCAACTAATGAAAAACTGTTTTTT
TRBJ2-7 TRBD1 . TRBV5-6 CASSFQDRVYEQYF TGTGCCAGCAGCTTCCAGGACAGGGTCTACGAGCAGTACTTC
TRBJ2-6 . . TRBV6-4 CASSDSFSRRQPFSGANVLTF TGTGCCAGCAGTGACTCCTTTAGTCGCCGGCAGCCGTTCTCTGGGGCCAACGTCCTGACTTTC
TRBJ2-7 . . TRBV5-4 CASSLVSARDEQYF TGTGCCAGCAGCTTGGTCTCGGCAAGGGACGAGCAGTACTTC
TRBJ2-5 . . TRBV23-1 CASWRPQYF TGCGCCAGCTGGCGGCCCCAGTACTTC
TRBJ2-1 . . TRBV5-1 CASSLTKGTGTYNEQFF TGCGCCAGCAGCTTAACAAAAGGGACCGGAACTTACAATGAGCAGTTCTTC
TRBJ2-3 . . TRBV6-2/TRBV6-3 CASSSRFGSRTDTQYF TGTGCCAGCAGCTCACGTTTTGGGTCTCGCACAGATACGCAGTATTTT
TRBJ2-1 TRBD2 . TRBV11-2 CASSSSGGAFPNEQFF TGTGCCAGCAGCTCCAGCGGGGGGGCCTTCCCCAATGAGCAGTTCTTC
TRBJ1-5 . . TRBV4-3 CASSQEPLGQPQHF TGCGCCAGCAGCCAAGAACCCCTGGGTCAGCCCCAGCATTTT
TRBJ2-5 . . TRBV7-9 CASSRRQLETQYF TGTGCCAGCAGCCGTAGACAGCTAGAGACCCAGTACTTC
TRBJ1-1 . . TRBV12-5 CASGRAGDSEAFF TGTGCTAGTGGTAGAGCCGGAGACTCTGAAGCTTTCTTT
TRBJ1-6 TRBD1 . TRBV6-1 CASSERTGLPLHF TGTGCCAGCAGTGAGAGGACAGGACTACCCCTCCACTTT
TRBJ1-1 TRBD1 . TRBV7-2 CASSRDRQNTEAFF TGTGCCAGCAGCCGGGACAGACAGAACACTGAAGCTTTCTTT
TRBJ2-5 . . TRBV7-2 CASSLSTRKTQYF TGTGCCAGCAGCTTATCGACAAGGAAGACCCAGTACTTC
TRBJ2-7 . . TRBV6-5 CASESAGAHSYEQYF TGTGCCAGCGAGTCGGCGGGGGCCCACTCCTACGAGCAGTACTTC
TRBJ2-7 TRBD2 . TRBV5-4 CASSLAITSGRTYEQYF TGTGCCAGCAGCTTGGCCATCACTAGCGGGCGAACCTACGAGCAGTACTTC
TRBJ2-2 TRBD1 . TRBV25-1 CASRQGARTGELFF TGTGCCAGCAGACAGGGGGCGCGGACCGGGGAGCTGTTTTTT
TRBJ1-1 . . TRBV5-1 CASSLTMNSEAFF TGCGCCAGCAGTCTGACCATGAACAGTGAAGCTTTCTTT
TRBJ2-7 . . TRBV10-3 CATVNTGEQYF TGTGCCACCGTTAATACCGGCGAGCAGTACTTC
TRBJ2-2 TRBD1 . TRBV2 CASRFGQGNTGELFF TGTGCCAGCAGGTTCGGACAGGGGAACACCGGGGAGCTGTTTTTT
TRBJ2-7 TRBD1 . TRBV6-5 CASTAWTGGSYEQYF TGTGCCAGCACCGCCTGGACAGGGGGCTCCTACGAGCAGTACTTC
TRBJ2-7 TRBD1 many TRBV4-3 CASSQAWTGANEQYF TGCGCCAGCAGCCAAGCGTGGACAGGGGCCAACGAGCAGTACTTC
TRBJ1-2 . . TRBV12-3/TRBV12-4 CASSLSVSGGYTF TGTGCCAGCAGTTTAAGCGTGTCCGGTGGCTACACCTTC
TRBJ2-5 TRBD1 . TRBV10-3 CAIKDREQETQYF TGTGCCATCAAAGACAGGGAACAAGAGACCCAGTACTTC